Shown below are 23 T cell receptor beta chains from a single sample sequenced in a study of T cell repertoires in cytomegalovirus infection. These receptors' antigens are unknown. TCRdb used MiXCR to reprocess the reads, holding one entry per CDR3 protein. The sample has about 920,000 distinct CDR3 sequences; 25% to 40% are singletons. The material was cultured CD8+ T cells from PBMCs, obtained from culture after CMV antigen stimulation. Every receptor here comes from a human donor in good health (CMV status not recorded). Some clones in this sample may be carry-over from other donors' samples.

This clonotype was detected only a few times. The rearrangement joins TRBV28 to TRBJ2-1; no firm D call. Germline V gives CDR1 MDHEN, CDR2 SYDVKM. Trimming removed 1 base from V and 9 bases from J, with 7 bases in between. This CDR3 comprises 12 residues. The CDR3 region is CASSLFESEQFF. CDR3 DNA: TGTGCCAGCAGTTTATTCGAAAGTGAGCAGTTCTTC.

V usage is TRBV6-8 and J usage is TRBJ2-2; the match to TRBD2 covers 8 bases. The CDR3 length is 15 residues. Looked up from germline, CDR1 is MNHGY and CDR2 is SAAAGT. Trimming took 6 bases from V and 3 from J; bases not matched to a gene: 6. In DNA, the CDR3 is TGTGCCAGCAGCCGGGGGGGCCTTTACACCGGGGAGCTGTTTTTT. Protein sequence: CASSRGGLYTGELFF.

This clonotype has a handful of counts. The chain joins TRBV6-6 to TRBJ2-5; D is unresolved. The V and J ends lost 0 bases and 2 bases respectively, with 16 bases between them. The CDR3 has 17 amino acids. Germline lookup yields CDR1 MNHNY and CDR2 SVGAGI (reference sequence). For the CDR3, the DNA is TGTGCCAGCAGTTACTCTTTTAATTCTTCTCTTCAAGAGACCCAGTACTTC. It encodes CASSYSFNSSLQETQYF.

This CDR3 is CASSLDLGGTGLFF. CDR3 nucleotides: TGCGCCAGCAGCTTGGACCTTGGCGGGACAGGGCTGTTTTTT. This chain uses TRBV5-1 with TRBJ2-2; TRBD1 agrees at 8 bases. Germline V CDR1 and CDR2: SGHRS, YFSETQ. V lost 0 bases, J lost 13 bases, and 8 bases stayed unmatched. CDR3 length equals 14 residues.

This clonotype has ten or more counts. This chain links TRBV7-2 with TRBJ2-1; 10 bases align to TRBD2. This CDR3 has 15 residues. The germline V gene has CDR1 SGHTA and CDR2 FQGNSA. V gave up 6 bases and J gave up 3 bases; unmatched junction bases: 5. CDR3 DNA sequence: TGTGCCAGCAGGTTTAGCGGGGGGAACTACAATGAGCAGTTCTTC. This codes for CASRFSGGNYNEQFF.

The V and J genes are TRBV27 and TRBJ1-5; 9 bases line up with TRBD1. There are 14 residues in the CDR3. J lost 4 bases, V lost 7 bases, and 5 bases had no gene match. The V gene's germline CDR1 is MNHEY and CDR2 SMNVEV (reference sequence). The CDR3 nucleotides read TGTGCCAGCACGACCGGGACAGGGAATCAGCCCCAGCATTTT. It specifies CASTTGTGNQPQHF.

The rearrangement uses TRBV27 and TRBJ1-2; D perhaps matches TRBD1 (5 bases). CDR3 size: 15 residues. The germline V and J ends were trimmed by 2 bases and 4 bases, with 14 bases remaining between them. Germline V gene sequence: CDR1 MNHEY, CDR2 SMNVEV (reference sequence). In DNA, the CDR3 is TGTGCCAGCAGTTTAGGCAGGGACGGTCTCTATGGCTACACCTTC. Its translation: CASSLGRDGLYGYTF.

DNA for the CDR3: TGTGCCAGCAGTCATGGGGGGGCCGGGAACACTGAAGCTTTCTTT. Translating it yields CASSHGGAGNTEAFF. This sequence joins TRBV12-3 or TRBV12-4 and TRBJ1-1; maybe TRBD1 (6 bases). CDR3 length: 15 amino acids. V was cut by 5 bases and J by 1 base, with 14 bases left in between.

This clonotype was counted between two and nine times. CDR3 coding DNA: TGTGCCAGCAGGGACGGTGGCGGGAGACTGTTTTTT. Amino acid sequence: CASRDGGGRLFF. The V gene is TRBV12-3 or TRBV12-4, the J gene TRBJ1-4; no clear D gene. V lost 6 bases to trimming and J lost 13 bases, with 15 bases between them. The CDR3 covers 12 residues.

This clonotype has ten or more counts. CDR3 bases: TGTGCCAGCAGCTTAGACCCATTGGGGCGGGGATTCACAGATACGCAGTATTTT. Protein sequence: CASSLDPLGRGFTDTQYF. The V and J genes are TRBV7-3 and TRBJ2-3; TRBD2 might be the D (6 bases). The CDR3 runs to 18 residues. Per germline, CDR1 SGHTA and CDR2 FQGTGA. Trimming cost V 2 bases and J 2 bases, with 20 bases left between them. Full variable domain (missing parts from reference TRBV7-3 and TRBJ2-3): GAGVSQTPSNKVTEKGKYVELRCDPISGHTALYWYRQSLGQGPEFLIYFQGTGAADDSGLPNDRFFAVRPEGSVSTLKIQRTERGDSAVYLCASSLDPLGRGFTDTQYFGPGTRLTVL.

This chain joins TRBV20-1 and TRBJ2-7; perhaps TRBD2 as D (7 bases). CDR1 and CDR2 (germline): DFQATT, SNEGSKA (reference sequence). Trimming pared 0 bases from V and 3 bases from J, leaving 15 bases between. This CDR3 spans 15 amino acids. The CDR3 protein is CSARDRGGGYYEQYF. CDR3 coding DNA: TGCAGTGCTAGAGATAGGGGAGGGGGGTACTACGAGCAGTACTTC.

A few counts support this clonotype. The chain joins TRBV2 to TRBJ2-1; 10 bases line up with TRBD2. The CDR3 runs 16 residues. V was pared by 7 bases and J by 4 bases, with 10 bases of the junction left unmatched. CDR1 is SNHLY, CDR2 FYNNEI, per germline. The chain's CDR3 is CASIGEKRGGYNEQFF. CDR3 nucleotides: TGTGCCAGCATTGGGGAGAAGCGGGGGGGGTACAATGAGCAGTTCTTC.

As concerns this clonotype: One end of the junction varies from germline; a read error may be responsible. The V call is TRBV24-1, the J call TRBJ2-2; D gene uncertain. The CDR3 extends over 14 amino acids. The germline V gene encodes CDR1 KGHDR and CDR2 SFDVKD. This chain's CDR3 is CTTSETSNTGELFF. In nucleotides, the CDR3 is TGTACCACCAGTGAAACGTCGAACACCGGGGAGCTGTTTTTT.

CDR3 sequence reads: CATNARGRGTTKKQETQYF. CDR3 DNA sequence: TGTGCCACCAACGCACGTGGCAGGGGGACAACAAAGAAACAAGAGACCCAGTACTTC. The rearrangement links TRBV2 to TRBJ2-5, with 7 bases that match TRBD1. V trimming: 10 bases; J trimming: 2 bases; junction bases outside the gene matches: 25. Germline V gene lookup returns CDR1 SNHLY and CDR2 FYNNEI. The CDR3 covers 19 residues.

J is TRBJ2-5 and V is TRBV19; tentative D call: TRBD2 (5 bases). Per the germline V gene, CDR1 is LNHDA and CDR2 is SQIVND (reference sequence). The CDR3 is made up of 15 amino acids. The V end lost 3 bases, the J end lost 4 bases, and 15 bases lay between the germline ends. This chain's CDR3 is CASSITFQRRETQYF. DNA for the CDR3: TGTGCCAGTAGTATCACTTTCCAGCGGAGAGAGACCCAGTACTTC.

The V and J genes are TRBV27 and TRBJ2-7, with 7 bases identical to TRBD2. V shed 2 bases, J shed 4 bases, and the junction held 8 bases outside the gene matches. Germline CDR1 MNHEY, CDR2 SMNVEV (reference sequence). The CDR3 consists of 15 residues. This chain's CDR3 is CASSLNGDGGYEQYV. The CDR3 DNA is TGTGCCAGCAGTTTAAACGGGGACGGGGGGTACGAGCAGTACGTC.

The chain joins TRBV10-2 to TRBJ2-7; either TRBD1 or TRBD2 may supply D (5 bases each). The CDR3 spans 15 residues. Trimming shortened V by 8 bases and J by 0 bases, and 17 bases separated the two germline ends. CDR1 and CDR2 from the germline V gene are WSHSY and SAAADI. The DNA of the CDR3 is TGCGCCAGCCGCCCCAGGGACCTCAGCTCCTACGAGCAGTACGTC. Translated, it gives CASRPRDLSSYEQYV.

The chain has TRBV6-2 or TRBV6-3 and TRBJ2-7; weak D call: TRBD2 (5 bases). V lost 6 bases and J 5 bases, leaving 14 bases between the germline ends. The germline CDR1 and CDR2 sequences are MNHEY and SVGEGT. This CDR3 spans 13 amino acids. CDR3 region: CASSNGMVNEQYV. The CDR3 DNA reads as TGTGCCAGCAGCAACGGGATGGTGAACGAGCAGTACGTC.

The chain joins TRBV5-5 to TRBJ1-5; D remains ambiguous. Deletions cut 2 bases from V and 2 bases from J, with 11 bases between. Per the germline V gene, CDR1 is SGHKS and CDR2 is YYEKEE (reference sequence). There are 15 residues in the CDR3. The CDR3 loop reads CASSFGESGNQPQHF. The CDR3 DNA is TGTGCCAGCAGCTTCGGGGAGTCGGGCAATCAGCCCCAGCATTTT.

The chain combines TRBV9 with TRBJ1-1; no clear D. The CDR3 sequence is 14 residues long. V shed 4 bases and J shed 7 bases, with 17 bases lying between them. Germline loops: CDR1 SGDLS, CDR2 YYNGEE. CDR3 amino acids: CASSTGIEAGEAFF. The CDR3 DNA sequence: TGTGCCAGCAGCACTGGAATAGAGGCAGGTGAAGCTTTCTTT.

CDR3 DNA: TGTGCCAGCAGTTACTCTGGGTTCCACGAGCAGTACTTC. Amino acids: CASSYSGFHEQYF. This rearrangement joins TRBV6-5 to TRBJ2-7, with D uncertain. Per the germline V gene, CDR1 is MNHEY and CDR2 is SVGAGI. The CDR3 covers 13 residues. The V gene lost 0 bases and the J gene lost 5 bases, with 8 bases spanning the gap.

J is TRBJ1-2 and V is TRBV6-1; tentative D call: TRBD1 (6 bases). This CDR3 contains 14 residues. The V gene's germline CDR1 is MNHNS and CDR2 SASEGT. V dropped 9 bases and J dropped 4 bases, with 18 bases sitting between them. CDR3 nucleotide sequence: TGTGCCAGTGCCCCCCGACAGGCATCCTATGGCTACACCTTC. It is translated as CASAPRQASYGYTF.

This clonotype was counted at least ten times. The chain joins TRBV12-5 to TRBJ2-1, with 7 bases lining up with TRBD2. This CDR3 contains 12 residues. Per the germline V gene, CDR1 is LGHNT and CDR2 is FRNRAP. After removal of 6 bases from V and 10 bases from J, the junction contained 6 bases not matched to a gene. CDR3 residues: CASGLAGREQFF. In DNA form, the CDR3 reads TGTGCTAGTGGCTTAGCGGGTCGGGAGCAGTTCTTC. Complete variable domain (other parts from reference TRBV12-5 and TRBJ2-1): DARVTQTPRHKVTEMGQEVTMRCQPILGHNTVFWYRQTMMQGLELLAYFRNRAPLDDSGMPKDRFSAEMPDATLATLKIQPSEPRDSAVYFCASGLAGREQFFGPGTRLTVL.